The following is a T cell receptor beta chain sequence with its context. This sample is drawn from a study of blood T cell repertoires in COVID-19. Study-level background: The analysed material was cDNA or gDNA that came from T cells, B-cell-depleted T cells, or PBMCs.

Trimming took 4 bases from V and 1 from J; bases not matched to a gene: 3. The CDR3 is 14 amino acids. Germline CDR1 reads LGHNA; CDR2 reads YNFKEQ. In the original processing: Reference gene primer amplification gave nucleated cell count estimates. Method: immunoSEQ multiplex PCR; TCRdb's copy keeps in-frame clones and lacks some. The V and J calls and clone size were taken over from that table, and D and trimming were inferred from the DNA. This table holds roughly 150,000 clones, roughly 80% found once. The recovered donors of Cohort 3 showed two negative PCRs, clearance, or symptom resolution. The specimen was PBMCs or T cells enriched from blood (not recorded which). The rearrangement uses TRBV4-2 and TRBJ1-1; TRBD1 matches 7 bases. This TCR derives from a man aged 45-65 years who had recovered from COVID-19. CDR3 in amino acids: CASSRRQGNTEAFF. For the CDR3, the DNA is TGTGCCAGCAGCCGCCGACAGGGGAACACTGAAGCTTTCTTT.